This TCR beta chain was observed in a study of T cell clonality in common variable immunodeficiency. Whole-study findings and limits: Compared with healthy controls, CVID subjects showed increased TCRbeta clonality, mostly in about a third. In common variable immunodeficiency, TCR beta chains reportedly carried fewer deletions and N-nucleotide insertions.

This CDR3 comprises 13 residues. Germline V lookup: CDR1 SGHVS, CDR2 FQNEAQ. Trimming left V 4 bases short and J 5 bases short, with 11 bases between. The repertoire was sequenced with immunoSEQ multiplex PCR; TCRdb's copy has only in-frame clones and lacks some. The profile covers about 39,000 clones, none occurring a single time. This clone was picked up a small number of times. Its antigen is currently unknown. The sequenced fragment ends 3 residues before the CDR3 boundary, so the rest is inferred from the germline J gene. The origin of this receptor is a person aged 18 to 75 in good health. This chain joins TRBV7-8 and TRBJ1-2; D remains unclear. The sequencing input was peripheral blood mononuclear cells. The CDR3 loop is CASSSPEGYGYTF. The DNA read from the CDR3 is TGTGCCAGCAGCTCTCCTGAAGGTTATGGC.